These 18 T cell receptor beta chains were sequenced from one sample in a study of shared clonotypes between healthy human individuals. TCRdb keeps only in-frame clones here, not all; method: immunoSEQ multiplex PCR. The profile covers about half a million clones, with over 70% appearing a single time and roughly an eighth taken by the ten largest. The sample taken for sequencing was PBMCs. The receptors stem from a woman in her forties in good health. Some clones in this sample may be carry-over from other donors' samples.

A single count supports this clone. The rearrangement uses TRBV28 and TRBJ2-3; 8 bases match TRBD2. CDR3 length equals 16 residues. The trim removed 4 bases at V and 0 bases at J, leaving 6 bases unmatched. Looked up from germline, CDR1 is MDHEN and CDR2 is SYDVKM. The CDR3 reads CASSSPGRASTDTQYF. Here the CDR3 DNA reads TGTGCCAGCAGTTCACCCGGGAGGGCTAGCACAGATACGCAGTATTTT.

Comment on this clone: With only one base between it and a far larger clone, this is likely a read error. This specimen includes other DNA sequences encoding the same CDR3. The CDR3 bases are TGTGCCAGCAGCACTGCCTCTGGGGCCAACGTCCTGACTTTC. This encodes CASSTASGANVLTF. V gene TRBV2 combines with J gene TRBJ2-6; D remains ambiguous. Trimming stripped 6 bases from V and 0 bases from J, with 6 bases between. From germline, CDR1 is SNHLY and CDR2 FYNNEI. The CDR3 is 14 residues long. Drawing the rest from reference TRBV2 and TRBJ2-6, the complete variable domain is EPEVTQTPSHQVTQMGQEVILRCVPISNHLYFYWYRQILGQKVEFLVSFYNNEISEKSEIFDDQFSVERPDGSNFTLKIRSTKLEDSAMYFCASSTASGANVLTFGAGSRLTVL.

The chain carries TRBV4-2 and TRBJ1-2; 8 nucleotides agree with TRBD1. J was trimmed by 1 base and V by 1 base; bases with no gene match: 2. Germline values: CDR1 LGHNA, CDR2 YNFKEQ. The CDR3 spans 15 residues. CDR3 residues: CASSQGTGGNYGYTF. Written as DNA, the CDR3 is TGTGCCAGCAGCCAAGGAACAGGGGGTAACTATGGCTACACCTTC.

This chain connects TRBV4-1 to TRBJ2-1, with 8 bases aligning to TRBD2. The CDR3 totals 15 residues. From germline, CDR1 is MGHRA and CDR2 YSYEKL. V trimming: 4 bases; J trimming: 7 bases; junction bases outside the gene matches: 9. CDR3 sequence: CASSPGGRRWNEQFF. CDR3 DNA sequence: TGCGCCAGCAGCCCCGGCGGGAGGCGTTGGAATGAGCAGTTCTTC.

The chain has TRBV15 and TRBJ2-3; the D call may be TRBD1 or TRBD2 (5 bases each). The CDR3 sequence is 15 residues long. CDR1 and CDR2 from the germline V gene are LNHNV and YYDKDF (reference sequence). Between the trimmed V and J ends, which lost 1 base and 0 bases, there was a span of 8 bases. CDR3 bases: TGTGCCACCAGCAGAGCCCGGGACAGCACAGATACGCAGTATTTT. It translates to CATSRARDSTDTQYF.

In DNA, the CDR3 is TGTGCCAGTAGCGACTGGGTAGATACGCAGTATTTT. This sequence encodes CASSDWVDTQYF. The chain has TRBV19 and TRBJ2-3; no clear D gene. Germline CDR1 reads LNHDA; CDR2 reads SQIVND (reference sequence). V was cut by 6 bases and J by 5 bases, with 9 bases left in between. The CDR3 runs to 12 residues. Full variable domain (missing parts from reference TRBV19 and TRBJ2-3): DGGITQSPKYLFRKEGQNVTLSCEQNLNHDAMYWYRQDPGQGLRLIYYSQIVNDFQKGDIAEGYSVSREKKESFPLTVTSAQKNPTAFYLCASSDWVDTQYFGPGTRLTVL.

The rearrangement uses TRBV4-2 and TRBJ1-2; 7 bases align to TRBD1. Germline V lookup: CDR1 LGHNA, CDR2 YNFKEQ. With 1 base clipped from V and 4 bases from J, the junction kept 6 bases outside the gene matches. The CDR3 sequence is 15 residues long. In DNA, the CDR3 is TGTGCCAGCAGCCAAGGGCAGGGGGAGGTCTATGGCTACACCTTC. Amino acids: CASSQGQGEVYGYTF.

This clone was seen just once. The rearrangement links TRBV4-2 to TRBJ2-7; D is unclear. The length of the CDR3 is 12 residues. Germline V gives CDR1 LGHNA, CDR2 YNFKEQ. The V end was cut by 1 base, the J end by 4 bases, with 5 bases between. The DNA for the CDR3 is TGTGCCAGCAGCCAAGTCGGGTACGAGCAGTACTTC. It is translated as CASSQVGYEQYF.

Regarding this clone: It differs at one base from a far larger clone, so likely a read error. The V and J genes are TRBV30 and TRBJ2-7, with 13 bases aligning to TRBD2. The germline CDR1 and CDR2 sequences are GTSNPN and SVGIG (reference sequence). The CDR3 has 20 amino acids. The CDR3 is CARSAAAGWGLAGITYEQYF. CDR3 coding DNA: TGTGCCCGGAGTGCCGCTGCAGGGTGGGGACTAGCGGGAATAACCTACGAGCAGTACTTC.

The CDR3 spells CASSSYRTSSTGELFF. For the CDR3, the DNA is TGTGCCAGCAGCTCATATCGGACTAGCTCCACCGGGGAGCTGTTTTTT. The chain uses TRBV5-6 and TRBJ2-2, with 8 bases identical to TRBD2. CDR1 and CDR2 from the germline V gene are SGHDT and YYEEEE. The CDR3 extends over 16 amino acids. J lost 4 bases, V lost 3 bases, and 8 bases had no gene match.

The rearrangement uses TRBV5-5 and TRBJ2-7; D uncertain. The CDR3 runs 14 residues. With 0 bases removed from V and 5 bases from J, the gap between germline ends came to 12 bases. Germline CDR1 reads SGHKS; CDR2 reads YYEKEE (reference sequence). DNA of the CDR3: TGTGCCAGCAGCTTGGACAGAATCGCCAACGAGCAGTACTTC. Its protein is CASSLDRIANEQYF.

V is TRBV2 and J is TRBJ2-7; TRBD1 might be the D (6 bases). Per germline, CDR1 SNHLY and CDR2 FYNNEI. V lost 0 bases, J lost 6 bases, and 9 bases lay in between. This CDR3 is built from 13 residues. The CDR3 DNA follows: TGTGCCAGCAGTGAAGCGACAGGAGCCGAGCAGTACTTC. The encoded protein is CASSEATGAEQYF.

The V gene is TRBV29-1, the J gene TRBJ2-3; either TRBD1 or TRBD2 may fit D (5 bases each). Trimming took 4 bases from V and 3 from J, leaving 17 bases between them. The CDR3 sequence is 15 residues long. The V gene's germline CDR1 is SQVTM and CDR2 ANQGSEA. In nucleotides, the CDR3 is TGCAGCGTTGGTCCCGGGACGGCGGCTACAGATACGCAGTATTTT. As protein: CSVGPGTAATDTQYF.

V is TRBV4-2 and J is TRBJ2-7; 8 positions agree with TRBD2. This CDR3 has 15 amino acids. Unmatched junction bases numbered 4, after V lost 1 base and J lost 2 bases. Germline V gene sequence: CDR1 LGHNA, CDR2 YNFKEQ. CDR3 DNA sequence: TGTGCCAGCAGCCAAGCGGGGCGGGGGGCCTACGAGCAGTACTTC. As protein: CASSQAGRGAYEQYF.

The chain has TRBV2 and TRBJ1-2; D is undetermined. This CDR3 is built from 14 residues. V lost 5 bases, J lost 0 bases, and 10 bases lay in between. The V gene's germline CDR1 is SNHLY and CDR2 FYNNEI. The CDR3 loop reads CASSLGAPNYGYTF. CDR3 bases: TGTGCCAGCAGTTTAGGAGCCCCTAACTATGGCTACACCTTC.

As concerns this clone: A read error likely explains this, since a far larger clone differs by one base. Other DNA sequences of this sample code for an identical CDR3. The CDR3 sequence is CAWSQDRYEQYF. CDR3 bases: TGTGCCTGGTCACAGGACCGCTACGAGCAGTACTTC. The chain joins TRBV30 to TRBJ2-7, with a weak D call TRBD1 (5 bases). The V end lost 5 bases, the J end lost 3 bases, and 11 bases lay between the germline ends. CDR1 and CDR2 (germline): GTSNPN, SVGIG (reference sequence). This CDR3 has 12 amino acids.

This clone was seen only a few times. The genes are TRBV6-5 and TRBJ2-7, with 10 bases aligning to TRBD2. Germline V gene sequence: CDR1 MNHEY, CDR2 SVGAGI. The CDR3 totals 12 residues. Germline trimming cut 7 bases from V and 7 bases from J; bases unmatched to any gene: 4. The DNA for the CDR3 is TGTGCCAGCAATTCAGCGGGAGGGGAGCAGTACTTC. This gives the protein CASNSAGGEQYF.

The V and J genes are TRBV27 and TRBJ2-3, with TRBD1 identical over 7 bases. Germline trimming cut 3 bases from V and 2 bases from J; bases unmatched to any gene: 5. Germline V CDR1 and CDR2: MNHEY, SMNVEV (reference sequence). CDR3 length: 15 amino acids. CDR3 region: CASSFEGQNTDTQYF. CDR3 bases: TGTGCCAGCAGTTTCGAGGGACAGAACACAGATACGCAGTATTTT.